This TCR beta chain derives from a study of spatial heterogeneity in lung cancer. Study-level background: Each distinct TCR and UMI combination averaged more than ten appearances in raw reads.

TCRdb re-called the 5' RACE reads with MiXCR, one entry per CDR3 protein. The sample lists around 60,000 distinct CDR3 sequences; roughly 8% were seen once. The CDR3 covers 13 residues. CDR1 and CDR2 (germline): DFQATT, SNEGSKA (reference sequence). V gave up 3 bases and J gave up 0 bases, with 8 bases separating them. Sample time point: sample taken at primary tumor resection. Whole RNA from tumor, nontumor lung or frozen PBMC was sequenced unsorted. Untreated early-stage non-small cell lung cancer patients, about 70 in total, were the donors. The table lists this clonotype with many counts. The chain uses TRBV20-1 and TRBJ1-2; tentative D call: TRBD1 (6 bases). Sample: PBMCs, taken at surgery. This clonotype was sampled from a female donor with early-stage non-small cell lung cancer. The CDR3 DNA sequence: TGCAGTGCTAGTCAGGGGTCTAACTATGGCTACACCTTC. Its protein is CSASQGSNYGYTF.